This T cell receptor beta chain derives from a study of cytomegalovirus exposure and HLA in healthy donors. The assay was immunoSEQ multiplex PCR, and TCRdb's table has in-frame clones only and misses some. The sample includes more than 100,000 clones, roughly 90% of them seen just once. Among the roughly 120 subjects of the validation cohort, separate from the approximately 670-subject first cohort, were the donors. The CDR3 totals 16 residues. V gave up 1 base and J gave up 7 bases; unmatched junction bases: 9. Germline V gives CDR1 KGHSH, CDR2 LQKENI. The V gene is TRBV18, the J gene TRBJ1-5; 8 bases map to TRBD1. The clonotype comes from a woman aged 18-29 years in good health and CMV-seropositive. Input material: PBMCs. The CDR3 bases are TGTGCCAGCTCACCACGGGCGACAGGGGCAGGGCAGCCCCAGCATTTT. Its translation is CASSPRATGAGQPQHF.